This record concerns one T cell receptor (beta chain) sequence. These data belong to a study of CD8 T cells in Susac syndrome. High-throughput TCR beta sequencing covered peripheral CD8+ and CD4+ T cells. Negative isolation was used for CD8+ and CD4+ T cells, and FACS enrichment was applied to TEMRA cells. Germline assignment: CDR1 DFQATT and CDR2 SNEGSKA (reference sequence). The CDR3 consists of 15 residues. V shed 6 bases and J shed 4 bases, with 18 bases lying between them. With random hexamers, reverse transcription was performed on roughly 0.5 to 1 ug of RNA. Using its own MiXCR run on the immunoSEQ multiplex PCR reads, TCRdb lists one record per CDR3 protein. Among about 250,000 distinct CDR3 sequences listed, about 93% were seen once.

This chain joins TRBV20-1 and TRBJ2-2; the D gene could be TRBD1 or TRBD2 (5 bases each). Sequencing was performed on CD4+ T cells from PBMCs. This clonotype was sampled from a human donor with multiple sclerosis. The CDR3 protein is CSAPRDGRFTGELFF. CDR3 coding DNA: TGCAGTGCGCCTCGGGACGGCCGATTCACCGGGGAGCTGTTTTTT.